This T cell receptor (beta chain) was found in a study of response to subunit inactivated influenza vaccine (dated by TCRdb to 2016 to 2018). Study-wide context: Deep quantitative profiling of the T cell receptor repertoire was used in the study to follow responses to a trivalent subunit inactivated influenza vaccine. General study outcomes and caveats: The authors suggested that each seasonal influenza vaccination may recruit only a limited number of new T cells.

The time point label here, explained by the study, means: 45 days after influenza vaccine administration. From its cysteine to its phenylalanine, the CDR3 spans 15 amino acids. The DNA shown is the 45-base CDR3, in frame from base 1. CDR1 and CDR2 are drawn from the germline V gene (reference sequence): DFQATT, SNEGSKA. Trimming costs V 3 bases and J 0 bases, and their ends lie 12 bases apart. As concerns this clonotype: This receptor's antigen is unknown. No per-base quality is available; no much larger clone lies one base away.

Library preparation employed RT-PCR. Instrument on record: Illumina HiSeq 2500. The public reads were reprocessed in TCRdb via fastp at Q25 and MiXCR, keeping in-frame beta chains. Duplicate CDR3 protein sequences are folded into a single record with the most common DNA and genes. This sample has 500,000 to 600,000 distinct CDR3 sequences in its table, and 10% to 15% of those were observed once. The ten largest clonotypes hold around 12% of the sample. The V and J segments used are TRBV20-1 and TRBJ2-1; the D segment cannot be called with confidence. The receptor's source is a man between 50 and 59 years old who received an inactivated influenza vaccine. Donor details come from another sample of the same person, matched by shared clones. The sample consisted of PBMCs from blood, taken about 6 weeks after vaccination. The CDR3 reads CSARGGKHSYNEQFF. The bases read TGCAGTGCTAGGGGCGGAAAGCACTCCTACAATGAGCAGTTCTTC.